This T cell receptor (beta chain) was identified in a study of cytomegalovirus exposure and HLA in healthy donors. The method was immunoSEQ multiplex PCR; TCRdb's version includes in-frame clones alone and lacks a portion of them. The sample shows roughly 270,000 clones, around 89% of them seen only once. CDR1 is SNHLY and CDR2 is FYNNEI in the germline V gene. This CDR3 is built from 14 residues. With V trimmed by 5 bases and J by 5 bases, 5 bases remained unmatched. The sequence was collected from a woman aged 18-29 years in good health and CMV-seronegative. Sample: PBMCs. The chain carries TRBV2 and TRBJ1-1; 10 nucleotides match TRBD1. As DNA, the CDR3 is TGTGCCAGCAGTCTGACAGGGGGCATTACTGAAGCTTTCTTT. Protein: CASSLTGGITEAFF.